This entry concerns a single T cell receptor (beta chain). This sample stems from a study of blood T cell repertoires in COVID-19. Background on the study: Sources were T cells, B-cell-depleted T cells, or PBMCs; the material itself was cDNA or gDNA.

V was pared by 3 bases and J by 10 bases, with 13 bases between. This CDR3 contains 13 residues. Germline V lookup: CDR1 LNHDA, CDR2 SQIVND (reference sequence). The method was immunoSEQ multiplex PCR; TCRdb's version includes in-frame clones alone and lacks a portion of them. The repertoire holds a few hundred thousand clones, with 90% as singletons. Participants, about 18 to 90 years old, spanned under 30 US areas. Cohort allocation depended upon clinical history that participants reported. The sample consisted of PBMCs or T cells enriched from blood (not recorded which). V and J are TRBV19 and TRBJ2-1, with D perhaps TRBD2 (5 bases). This TCR was sampled from a woman aged 18 to 35 with acute COVID-19. The CDR3 nucleotides are TGTGCCAGTAGTATCGTCGAGCGGAGGGAGCAGTTCTTC. This sequence encodes CASSIVERREQFF.